The 8 T cell receptor beta chains listed next were all sequenced from one sample in a study of blood T cell repertoires in COVID-19. Sequencing used immunoSEQ multiplex PCR; TCRdb keeps in-frame clones, though not all of them. This table holds 50,000 to 85,000 clones, around 77% found once. Sequenced sample: peripheral blood. The receptors were sampled from a human donor in a cohort sampled during active COVID-19.

This chain uses TRBV6-2 or TRBV6-3 with TRBJ2-2, with 12 positions matching TRBD1. The CDR3 spans 18 residues. Trimming cost V 5 bases and J 1 base; bases outside gene matches: 8. The germline V gene encodes CDR1 MNHEY and CDR2 SVGEGT. This chain's CDR3 is CASSGRDRGRENTGELFF. Written as DNA, the CDR3 is TGTGCCAGCAGTGGCCGGGACAGGGGGCGGGAGAACACCGGGGAGCTGTTTTTT.

This clone was recorded a few times. The chain carries TRBV5-5 and TRBJ2-7; tentatively, D is TRBD2 (6 bases). The CDR3 is made up of 13 amino acids. Germline V gene data show CDR1 as SGHKS and CDR2 as YYEKEE (reference sequence). Trimming pared 6 bases from V and 6 bases from J, leaving 16 bases between. CDR3: CASNQGGSLEQYF. CDR3 DNA: TGTGCCAGCAACCAAGGAGGGTCCCTCGAGCAGTACTTC. Filled out from reference TRBV5-5 and TRBJ2-7, the complete variable domain reads DAGVTQSPTHLIKTRGQQVTLRCSPISGHKSVSWYQQVLGQGPQFIFQYYEKEERGRGNFPDRFSARQFPNYSSELNVNALLLGDSALYLCASNQGGSLEQYFGPGTRLTVT.

The chain is built from TRBV2 and TRBJ1-3, with TRBD1 matching 8 bases. J lost 4 bases, V lost 6 bases, and 5 bases had no gene match. CDR3 length: 14 amino acids. Germline V gene sequence: CDR1 SNHLY, CDR2 FYNNEI. CDR3 region: CASRIQGDGNTIYF. The CDR3, as DNA: TGTGCCAGCAGAATACAGGGGGACGGAAACACCATATATTTT.

The rearrangement joins TRBV7-2 to TRBJ2-3; 11 positions agree with TRBD2. The trim removed 5 bases at V and 6 bases at J, leaving 7 bases unmatched. Per germline, CDR1 SGHTA and CDR2 FQGNSA. The CDR3 loop spans 15 amino acids. CDR3 loop: CASSPVTSGADTQYF. In DNA, the CDR3 is TGTGCCAGCAGCCCGGTGACTAGCGGGGCGGATACGCAGTATTTT.

This chain links TRBV28 with TRBJ1-1; possibly TRBD1 for D (6 bases). CDR1 is MDHEN, CDR2 SYDVKM, per germline. This CDR3 has 15 residues. Trimming removed 6 bases from V and 10 bases from J, with 24 bases in between. CDR3 bases: TGTGCCAGCAGAGGGGGAAAAGGATCCGCTTCCGGAGCTTTCTTT. Encoded protein: CASRGGKGSASGAFF. The full variable domain, completed using reference TRBV28 and TRBJ1-1, is DVKVTQSSRYLVKRTGEKVFLECVQDMDHENMFWYRQDPGLGLRLIYFSYDVKMKEKGDIPEGYSVSREKKERFSLILESASTNQTSMYLCASRGGKGSASGAFFGQGTRLTVV.

The rearrangement links TRBV30 to TRBJ2-7; D is perhaps TRBD2 (5 bases). The CDR3 sequence is 13 residues long. Germline CDR1 and CDR2: GTSNPN and SVGIG (reference sequence). V lost 4 bases and J 3 bases, leaving 13 bases between the germline ends. CDR3 in amino acids: CAWKVGGLYEQYF. The CDR3 DNA reads as TGTGCCTGGAAAGTGGGCGGACTCTACGAGCAGTACTTC.

The genes are TRBV12-3 or TRBV12-4 and TRBJ2-7; no firm D call. The CDR3 runs to 13 residues. V was cut by 3 bases and J by 6 bases, with 12 bases left in between. The CDR3 region is CASSFWQVPEQYF. The CDR3 DNA reads as TGTGCCAGCAGTTTCTGGCAGGTGCCCGAGCAGTACTTC.

This chain connects TRBV7-9 to TRBJ2-5; 11 bases are a match to TRBD2. The CDR3 extends over 14 amino acids. The V gene end was trimmed by 6 bases and the J gene end by 3 bases; junction bases not matched to a gene: 3. The germline gives CDR1 SEHNR, CDR2 FQNEAQ (reference sequence). Written as DNA, the CDR3 is TGTGCCAGCAGTCCGGGACTAGCGGAAGAGACCCAGTACTTC. Translated, it gives CASSPGLAEETQYF.